Listed below are T cell receptor beta chains from one sample, sequenced in a study of cytomegalovirus exposure and HLA in healthy donors. Generated by immunoSEQ multiplex PCR, the TCRdb table keeps only in-frame clones and is missing some. In the table there are about 110,000 clones, about 73% of which are singletons. Sequences were obtained from PBMCs. These receptors all come from a woman in her thirties or forties in good health and CMV-seropositive. CDR3s leave out the opening cysteine and the closing phenylalanine or tryptophan.

>TRBV25-1
ASSVPQGTGELF
>TRBV4-1
ASSQYSGQDYGYT
>TRBV29-1
SVEDWGDIQETQY
>TRBV9
ASSASGTALYGYT
>TRBV27
ASSRTGLNGYT
>TRBV4-1
ASSPQMNTEAF
>TRBV5-4
ASRRQGTGGTEAF
>TRBV7-3
ASSPLGQGRTEAF
>TRBV7-3
ASSLASRETQY
>TRBV6-1
ASSAHSGGTDNEQF
>TRBV5-5
ASSLSREGYGYT
>TRBV7-8
ASSRSRDTGELF
>TRBV30
AWSARGKLF
>TRBV11-1
ASSRRTGTGELF
>TRBV27
ASSFGVSTGELF
>TRBV2
ASRDGTGSNQPQH
>TRBV27
ASSLSLQGAAPLH
>TRBV25-1
ASKGARSYGYT
>TRBV7-2
ASSVDRQGGGYT
>TRBV15
ATSRDRGGPLRVYGYT
>TRBV6-1
ASSEHLAVEAF
>TRBV29-1
SVERQGNEQY
>TRBV7-8
ASSPFEIKNEKLF
>TRBV4-3
ASSQVRGSGYEQF
>TRBV13
ASSSGLTQPQH
>TRBV5-1
ASSLVGDTQY
>TRBV7-2
ASSLAGNSNQPQH
>TRBV6-5
ASSLSGTANTEAF
>TRBV4-3
ASSQALQGRIDTQY
>TRBV9
ASSVDQGLNYGYT
>TRBV7-9
ASSRGGTGGNTEAF
>TRBV7-3
ASSSRGQGPDTQY
>TRBV7-2
ASSLAGRGSIQY
>TRBV15
ATRGGSETQY
>TRBV10-3
AISESTEGQHLEKLF
>TRBV5-4
ASSSKTSGGASTDTQY
>TRBV5-6
ASSLPGLAGGVETQY
>TRBV7-9
ASRKGTASYEQY
>TRBV4-1
ASSQAYRGYGTDTQY
>TRBV5-1
ASSSAVTGELF
>TRBV2
ASIGQGYAEAF
>TRBV6-1
ASRREDSSSYEQY
>TRBV2
ATLKEMNTEAF
>TRBV5-6
ASSPLGRTGGSDEQF
>TRBV19
ASSIRTGSNYGYT
>TRBV7-2
ASSRDAGNTIY
>TRBV7-8
ASSSPGLPTDTQY
>TRBV5-1
ASYQRGLAGRETQY
>TRBV5-1
ASSLDGQGTRAF
>TRBV9
ASSVVGRTTGLNSPLH
>TRBV19
ASSARTGTGFYEQY
>TRBV5-1
ASSFENLNTEAF
>TRBV2
ASSRQGALLETQY
>TRBV6-5
ASSVYSGGDEQF
>TRBV4-3
ASSLRAFQGTEAF